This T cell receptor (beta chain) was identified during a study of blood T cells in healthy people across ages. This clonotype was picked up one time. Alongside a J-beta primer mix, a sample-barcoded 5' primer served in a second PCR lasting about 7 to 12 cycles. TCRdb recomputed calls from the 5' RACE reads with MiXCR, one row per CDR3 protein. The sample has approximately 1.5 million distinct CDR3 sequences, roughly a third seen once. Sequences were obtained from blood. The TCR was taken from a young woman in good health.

Here the CDR3 reads CASSGGGTSYNEQFF. For the CDR3, the DNA is TGTGCCAGCAGTGGAGGGGGAACCTCCTACAATGAGCAGTTCTTC. This chain connects TRBV2 to TRBJ2-1; D perhaps matches TRBD1 (6 bases). This CDR3 has 15 amino acids. CDR1 is SNHLY and CDR2 is FYNNEI in the germline V gene. V shed 4 bases and J shed 0 bases, with 10 bases lying between them.